One sample yielded the 6 T cell receptor beta chains listed below, sequenced in a study of response to subunit inactivated influenza vaccine. TCRdb reprocessed the RT-PCR reads via MiXCR and lists one record per CDR3 protein. Among hundreds of thousands of distinct CDR3 sequences listed, roughly 12% were seen once. Specimen: PBMCs from blood, collected on the day of vaccination. These receptors were collected from a man aged 50-59 years who received an inactivated influenza vaccine.

This clonotype has only a few counts. J is TRBJ2-6 and V is TRBV9, with a tentative D call TRBD1 (6 bases). In germline, CDR1 is SGDLS, CDR2 YYNGEE. V shed 3 bases and J shed 0 bases, with 19 bases lying between them. The CDR3 has 19 residues. This CDR3 is CASSGIQGVSLSGANVLTF. The CDR3 DNA follows: TGTGCCAGCAGCGGCATACAGGGCGTATCCCTCTCTGGGGCCAACGTCCTGACTTTC.

This clonotype was detected ten times or more. The gene calls are TRBV4-2 and TRBJ2-1; D is ambiguous. The CDR3 runs to 13 residues. V lost 0 bases, J lost 4 bases, and 4 bases lay in between. From germline, CDR1 is LGHNA and CDR2 YNFKEQ. The DNA of the CDR3 is TGTGCCAGCAGCCAAGACCAGTACAATGAGCAGTTCTTC. Amino acids: CASSQDQYNEQFF.

The rearrangement links TRBV11-2 to TRBJ2-1; 7 bases match TRBD1. The CDR3 contains 14 residues. Germline CDR1 SGHAT, CDR2 FQNNGV. The trim removed 3 bases at V and 4 bases at J, leaving 3 bases unmatched. The CDR3 nucleotides are TGTGCCAGCAGCTTCTCACAGGGGTACAATGAGCAGTTCTTC. This encodes CASSFSQGYNEQFF.

This chain uses TRBV2 with TRBJ2-6; 9 bases line up with TRBD1. The CDR3 has 19 residues. Germline V lookup: CDR1 SNHLY, CDR2 FYNNEI. CDR3: CTFSSNTGTGSSGANVLTF. For the CDR3, the DNA is TGTACCTTCAGTTCGAATACCGGGACAGGGAGCTCTGGGGCCAACGTCCTGACTTTC.

This sequence joins TRBV27 and TRBJ2-3, with TRBD2 identical over 13 bases. V gave up 1 base and J gave up 5 bases; unmatched junction bases: 12. CDR1 is MNHEY and CDR2 is SMNVEV in the germline V gene (reference sequence). There are 19 residues in the CDR3. The CDR3 reads CASSLFPPGTSGIGDTQYF. In nucleotides, the CDR3 is TGTGCCAGCAGTTTATTTCCCCCGGGGACTAGCGGGATAGGAGATACGCAGTATTTT.

This clonotype was recorded at least ten times. The rearrangement joins TRBV9 to TRBJ2-1, with 13 bases matching TRBD2. The CDR3 extends over 15 amino acids. The germline CDR1 and CDR2 sequences are SGDLS and YYNGEE. V shed 3 bases and J 7 bases; nucleotides not matched to a gene: 4. The CDR3 loop is CASSGGLAGSNEQFF. The CDR3 nucleotides read TGTGCCAGCAGCGGGGGACTAGCGGGATCAAATGAGCAGTTCTTC.